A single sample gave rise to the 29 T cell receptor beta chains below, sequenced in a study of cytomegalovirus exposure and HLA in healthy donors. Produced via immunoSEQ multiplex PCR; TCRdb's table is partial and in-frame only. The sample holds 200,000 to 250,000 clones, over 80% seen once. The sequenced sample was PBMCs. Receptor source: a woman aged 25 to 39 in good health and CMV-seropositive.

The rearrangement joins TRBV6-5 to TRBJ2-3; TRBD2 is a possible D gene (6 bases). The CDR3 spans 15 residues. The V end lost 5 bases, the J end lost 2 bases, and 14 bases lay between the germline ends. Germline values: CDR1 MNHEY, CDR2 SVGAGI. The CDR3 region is CASSVSLAPTDTQYF. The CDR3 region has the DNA TGTGCCAGCAGTGTCTCCCTAGCGCCCACAGATACGCAGTATTTT.

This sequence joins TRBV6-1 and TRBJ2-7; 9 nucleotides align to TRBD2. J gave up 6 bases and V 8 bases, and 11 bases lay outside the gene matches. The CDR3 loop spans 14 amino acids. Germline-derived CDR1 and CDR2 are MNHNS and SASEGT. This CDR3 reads CASRYSGRNGEQYF. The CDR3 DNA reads TGTGCCAGCCGGTATAGCGGGAGAAACGGCGAGCAGTACTTC.

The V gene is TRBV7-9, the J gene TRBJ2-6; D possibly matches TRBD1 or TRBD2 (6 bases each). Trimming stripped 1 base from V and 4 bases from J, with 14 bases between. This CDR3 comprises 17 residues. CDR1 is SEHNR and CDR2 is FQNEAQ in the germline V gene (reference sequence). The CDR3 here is CASSLEVGGLGANVLTF. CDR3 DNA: TGTGCCAGCAGCTTAGAGGTAGGGGGACTCGGGGCCAACGTCCTGACTTTC.

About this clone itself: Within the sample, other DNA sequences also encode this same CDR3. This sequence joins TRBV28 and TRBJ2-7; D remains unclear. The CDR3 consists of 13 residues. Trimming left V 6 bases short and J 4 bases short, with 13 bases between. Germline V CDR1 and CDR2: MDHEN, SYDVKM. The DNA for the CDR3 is TGTGCCAGCAGCCCTCGGACCCTATACGAGCAGTACTTC. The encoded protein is CASSPRTLYEQYF.

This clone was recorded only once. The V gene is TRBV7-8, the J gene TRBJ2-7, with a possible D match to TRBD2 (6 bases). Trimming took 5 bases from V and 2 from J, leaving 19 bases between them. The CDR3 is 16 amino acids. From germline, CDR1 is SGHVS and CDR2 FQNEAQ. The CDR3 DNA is TGTGCCAGCAGCCTAACGGAGATCGGGGGAGCCTACGAGCAGTACTTC. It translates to CASSLTEIGGAYEQYF.

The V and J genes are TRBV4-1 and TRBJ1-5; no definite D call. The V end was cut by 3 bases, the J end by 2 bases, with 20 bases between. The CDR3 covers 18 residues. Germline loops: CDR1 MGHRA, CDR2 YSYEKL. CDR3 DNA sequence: TGCGCCAGCAGCCATTCGGCCGCCGAGGAATATGGCAATCAGCCCCAGCATTTT. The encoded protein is CASSHSAAEEYGNQPQHF.

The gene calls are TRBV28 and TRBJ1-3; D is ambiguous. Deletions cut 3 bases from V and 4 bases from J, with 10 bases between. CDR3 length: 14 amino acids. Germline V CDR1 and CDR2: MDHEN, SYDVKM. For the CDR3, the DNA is TGTGCCAGCAGTTTCAGGTCCGCAGGAAACACCATATATTTT. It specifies CASSFRSAGNTIYF.

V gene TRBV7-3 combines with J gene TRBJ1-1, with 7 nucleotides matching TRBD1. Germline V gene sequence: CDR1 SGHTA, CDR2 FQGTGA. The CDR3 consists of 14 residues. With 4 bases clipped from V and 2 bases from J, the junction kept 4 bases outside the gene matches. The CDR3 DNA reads TGTGCCAGCAGCTCCGGGACAGCAAACACTGAAGCTTTCTTT. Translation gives CASSSGTANTEAFF.

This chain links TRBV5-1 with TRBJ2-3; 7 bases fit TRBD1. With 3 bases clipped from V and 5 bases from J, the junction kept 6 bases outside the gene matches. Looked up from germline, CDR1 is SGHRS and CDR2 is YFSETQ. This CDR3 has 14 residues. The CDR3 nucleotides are TGCGCCAGCAGCTACGACAGGGTGGGAGATACGCAGTATTTT. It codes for CASSYDRVGDTQYF.

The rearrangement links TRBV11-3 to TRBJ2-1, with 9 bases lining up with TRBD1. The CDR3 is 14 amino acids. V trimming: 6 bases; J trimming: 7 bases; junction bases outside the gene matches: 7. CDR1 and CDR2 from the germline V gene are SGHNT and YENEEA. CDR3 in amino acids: CASSWDREVNEQFF. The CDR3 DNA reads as TGTGCCAGCAGTTGGGACAGGGAAGTGAATGAGCAGTTCTTC.

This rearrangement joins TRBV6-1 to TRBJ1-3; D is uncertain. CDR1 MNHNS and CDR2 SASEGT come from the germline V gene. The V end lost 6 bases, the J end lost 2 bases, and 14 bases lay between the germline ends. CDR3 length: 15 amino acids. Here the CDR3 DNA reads TGTGCCAGCAGCATAGAGAAAGCAACTGGAAACACCATATATTTT. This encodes CASSIEKATGNTIYF.

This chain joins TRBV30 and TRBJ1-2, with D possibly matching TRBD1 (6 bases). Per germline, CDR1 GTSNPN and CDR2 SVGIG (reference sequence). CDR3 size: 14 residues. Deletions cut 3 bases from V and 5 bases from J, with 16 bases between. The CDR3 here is CAWSPNQGWYGYTF. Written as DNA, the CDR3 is TGTGCCTGGAGCCCGAACCAGGGGTGGTATGGCTACACCTTC.

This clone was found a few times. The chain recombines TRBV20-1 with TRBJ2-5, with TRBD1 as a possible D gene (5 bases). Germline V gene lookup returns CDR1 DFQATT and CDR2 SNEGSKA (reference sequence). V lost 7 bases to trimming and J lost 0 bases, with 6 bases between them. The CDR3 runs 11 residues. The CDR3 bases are TGCAGTGGACAGAACCAAGAGACCCAGTACTTC. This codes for CSGQNQETQYF.

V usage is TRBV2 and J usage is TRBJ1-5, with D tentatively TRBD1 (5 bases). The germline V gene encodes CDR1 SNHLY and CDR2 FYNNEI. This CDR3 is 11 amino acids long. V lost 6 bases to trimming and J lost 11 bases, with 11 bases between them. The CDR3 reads CASRSEGAQHF. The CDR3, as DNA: TGTGCCAGCAGATCCGAAGGGGCCCAGCATTTT.

CDR3 in amino acids: CASRRGTSRTQYF. The CDR3 region has the DNA TGTGCAAGTCGCCGCGGGACTAGTAGAACTCAGTACTTC. The V call is TRBV12-2, the J call TRBJ2-7; TRBD2 is the table's D call, not checked against the DNA. TRBV12-2 represents a pseudogene. The CDR3 covers 13 residues.

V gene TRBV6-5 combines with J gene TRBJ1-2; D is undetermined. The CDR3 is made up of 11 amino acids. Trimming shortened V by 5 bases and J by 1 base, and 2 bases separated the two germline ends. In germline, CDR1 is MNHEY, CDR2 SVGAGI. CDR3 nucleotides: TGTGCCAGCAGTAATAACTATGGCTACACCTTC. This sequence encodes CASSNNYGYTF.

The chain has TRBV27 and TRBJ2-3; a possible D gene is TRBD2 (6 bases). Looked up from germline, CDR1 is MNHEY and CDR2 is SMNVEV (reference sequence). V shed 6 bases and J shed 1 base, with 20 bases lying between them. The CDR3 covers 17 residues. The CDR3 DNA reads TGTGCCAGCAGCCGTCCCATGGGGGGACTTGGCACAGATACGCAGTATTTT. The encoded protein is CASSRPMGGLGTDTQYF.

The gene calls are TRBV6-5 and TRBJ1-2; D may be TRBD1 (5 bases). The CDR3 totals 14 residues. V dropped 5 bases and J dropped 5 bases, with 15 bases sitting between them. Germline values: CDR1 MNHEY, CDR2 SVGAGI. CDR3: CASSPRDPDYGYTF. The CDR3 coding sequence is TGTGCCAGCAGTCCTCGGGACCCGGATTATGGCTACACCTTC.

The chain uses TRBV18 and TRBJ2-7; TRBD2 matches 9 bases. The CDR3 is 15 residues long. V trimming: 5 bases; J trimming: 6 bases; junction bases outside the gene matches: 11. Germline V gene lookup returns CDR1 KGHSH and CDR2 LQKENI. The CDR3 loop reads CASSDTSGLSSEQYF. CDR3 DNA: TGTGCCAGCTCAGATACTAGCGGGTTATCGAGCGAGCAGTACTTC.

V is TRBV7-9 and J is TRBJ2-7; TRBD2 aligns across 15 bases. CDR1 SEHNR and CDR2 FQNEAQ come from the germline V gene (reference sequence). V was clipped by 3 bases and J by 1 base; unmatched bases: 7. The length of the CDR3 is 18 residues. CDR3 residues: CASSFVGTSGRWSYEQYF. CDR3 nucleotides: TGTGCCAGCAGCTTCGTAGGGACTAGCGGGAGGTGGTCCTACGAGCAGTACTTC.

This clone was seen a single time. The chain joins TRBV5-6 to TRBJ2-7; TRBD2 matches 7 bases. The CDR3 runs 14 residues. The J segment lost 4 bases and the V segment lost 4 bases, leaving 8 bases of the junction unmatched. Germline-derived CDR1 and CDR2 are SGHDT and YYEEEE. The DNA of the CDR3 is TGTGCCAGCAGCCGGAGGGAGGGAACGTACGAGCAGTACTTC. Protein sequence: CASSRREGTYEQYF.

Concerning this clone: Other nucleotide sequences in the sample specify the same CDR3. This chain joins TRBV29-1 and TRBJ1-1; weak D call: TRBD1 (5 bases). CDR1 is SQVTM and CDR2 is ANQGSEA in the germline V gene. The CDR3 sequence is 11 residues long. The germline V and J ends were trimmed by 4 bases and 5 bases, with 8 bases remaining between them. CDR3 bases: TGCAGCGTTGTGGCAGGGACTGAAGCTTTCTTT. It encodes CSVVAGTEAFF. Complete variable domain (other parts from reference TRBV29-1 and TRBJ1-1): SAVISQKPSRDICQRGTSLTIQCQVDSQVTMMFWYRQQPGQSLTLIATANQGSEATYESGFVIDKFPISRPNLTFSTLTVSNMSPEDSSIYLCSVVAGTEAFFGQGTRLTVV.

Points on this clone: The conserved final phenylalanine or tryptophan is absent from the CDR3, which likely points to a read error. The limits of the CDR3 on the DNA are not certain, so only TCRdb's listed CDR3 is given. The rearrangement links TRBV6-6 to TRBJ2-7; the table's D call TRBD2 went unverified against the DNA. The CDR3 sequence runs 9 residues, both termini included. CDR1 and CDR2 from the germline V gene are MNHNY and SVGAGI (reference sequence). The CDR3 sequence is CASSYPLVL.

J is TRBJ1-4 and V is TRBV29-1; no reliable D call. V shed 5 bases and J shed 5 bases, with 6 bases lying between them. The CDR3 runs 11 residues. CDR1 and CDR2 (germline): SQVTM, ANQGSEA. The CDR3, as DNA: TGCAGCGTTAAGGGAAATGAAAAACTGTTTTTT. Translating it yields CSVKGNEKLFF. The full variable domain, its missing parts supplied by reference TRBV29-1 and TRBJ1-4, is SAVISQKPSRDICQRGTSLTIQCQVDSQVTMMFWYRQQPGQSLTLIATANQGSEATYESGFVIDKFPISRPNLTFSTLTVSNMSPEDSSIYLCSVKGNEKLFFGSGTQLSVL.

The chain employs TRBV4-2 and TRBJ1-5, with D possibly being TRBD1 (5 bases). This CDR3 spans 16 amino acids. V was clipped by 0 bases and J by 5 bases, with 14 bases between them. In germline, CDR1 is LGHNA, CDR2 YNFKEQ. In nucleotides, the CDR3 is TGTGCCAGCAGCCAAGACTTGACAGTAGTAGATCAGCCCCAGCATTTT. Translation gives CASSQDLTVVDQPQHF.

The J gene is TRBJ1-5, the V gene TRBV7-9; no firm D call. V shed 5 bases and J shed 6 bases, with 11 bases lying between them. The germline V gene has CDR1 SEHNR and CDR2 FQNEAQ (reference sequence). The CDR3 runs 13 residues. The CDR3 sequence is CASSPGSGQPQHF. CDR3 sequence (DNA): TGTGCCAGCAGCCCGGGGAGCGGTCAGCCCCAGCATTTT. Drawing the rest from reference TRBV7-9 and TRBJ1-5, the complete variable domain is DTGVSQNPRHKITKRGQNVTFRCDPISEHNRLYWYRQTLGQGPEFLTYFQNEAQLEKSRLLSDRFSAERPKGSFSTLEIQRTEQGDSAMYLCASSPGSGQPQHFGDGTRLSIL.

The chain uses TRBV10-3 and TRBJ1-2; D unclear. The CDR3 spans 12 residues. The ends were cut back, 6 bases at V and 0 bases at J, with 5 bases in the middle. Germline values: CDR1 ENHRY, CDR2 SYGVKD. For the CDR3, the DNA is TGTGCCATCAGGCAGACTAACTATGGCTACACCTTC. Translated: CAIRQTNYGYTF.

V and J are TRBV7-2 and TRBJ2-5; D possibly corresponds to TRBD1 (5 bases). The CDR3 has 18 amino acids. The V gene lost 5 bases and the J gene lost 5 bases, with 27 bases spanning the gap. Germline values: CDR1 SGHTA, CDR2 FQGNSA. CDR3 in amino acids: CASSQGRTSLGVEETQYF. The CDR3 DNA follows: TGTGCCAGCAGCCAAGGACGTACTTCCCTAGGGGTTGAGGAGACCCAGTACTTC.

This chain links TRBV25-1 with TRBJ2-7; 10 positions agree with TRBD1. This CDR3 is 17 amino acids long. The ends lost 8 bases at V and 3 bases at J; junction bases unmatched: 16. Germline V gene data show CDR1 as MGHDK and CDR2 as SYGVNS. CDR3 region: CASPLPPRDRGYYEQYF. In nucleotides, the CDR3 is TGTGCCAGCCCACTTCCCCCCCGGGACAGGGGTTACTACGAGCAGTACTTC.